The entry that follows covers one TCR beta chain sequence. This clonotype was counted many times. Its antigen target is currently unknown. It has no much larger one-base neighbor in the sample; base qualities were not kept. The source of the sample is a study of read filtering for tumor transcriptome and immune sequencing (dated by TCRdb to 2020 to 2022). Looking at the study overall: The cohort consisted of over 16 male and some 15 female patients, with a mean age of roughly 70 years and an age range of about 40 to 90. By revised international staging, 8 or 9 patients were R-ISS I, approximately 15 were R-ISS II and over five were R-ISS III. After DNase treatment, whole-transcriptome libraries were prepared using the TruSeq RNA Access Library Prep Kit. Per sample, about 4 to 11 million TCR-region mapped reads were obtained with IR-seq, compared with only roughly 80 to 1273 with RNA-seq. Using the same bone marrow samples, the study ran both targeted immune repertoire sequencing and bulk whole-transcriptome sequencing and then compared the TCR repertoires from each method. One main goal was a read-filtering strategy for immune repertoire data, in particular deciding whether clonotypes backed by only one read should be removed.

V sheds 4 bases and J sheds 2 bases, leaving 12 bases between their ends. The germline V gene encodes CDR1 SGDLS and CDR2 YYNGEE. Inclusive of the bounding cysteine and phenylalanine, the CDR3 is 14 residues long. Only the CDR3 portion is preserved as DNA: 42 bases, with reading frame beginning at the first base. Study-wide findings and limitations: Compared with RNA-seq, IR-seq captured clonotypes at much greater depth and more reliably, and a smaller IR-seq throughput was enough to identify most of the shared clonotypes. The correlation between IR-seq and RNA-seq shared clonotype proportions was increased by removal of single-read clonotypes. Single-read clonotypes made up 80% to 90% of clonotypes but only 3% to 4% of total reads in IR-seq, compared with roughly three quarters of clonotypes and roughly 45% of reads in RNA-seq. The sorted CD138-negative fraction was a mixed bone marrow immune population, not purified T cells.

TCR libraries were constructed from roughly 400 ng RNA using the Immunoverse kit, and molecular barcoded adaptors covering alpha/delta and beta/gamma chains were employed. TCR library preparation was performed with the same RNA that was used for transcriptome sequencing. Sequencing of TCR libraries was carried out on an Illumina HiSeq 4000 with 2 x 150 cycles. The published analysis was carried out like this. MiXCR aligned TCR reads to human V, D, J and C references and assembled the aligned reads into CDR3 clonotypes, with quality filtering and error correction included. The tcR package in R was used for analysis of clonotype counts and gene usage diversity. Raw mapping reads were checked after the RNA-seq reads had been mapped by STAR aligner version 2.5.3a onto the human GRCh37 genome. To test the effect of sequencing depth on detected clonotypes, IR-seq fastq files were randomly downsampled using Seqtk 1.3. The raw public data were reprocessed by TCRdb itself: fastp quality trimming at Q25, MiXCR clonotype calling, in-frame beta chains only. Rows with a matching CDR3 protein are joined into one entry that keeps the most common DNA and genes. The V and J calls shown here were made by TCRdb, not taken from the authors' results. The sample has more than 30,000 distinct CDR3 sequences on record, around 13% of them singletons. The top ten clones comprise 18% of the sample.

Every patient had bone marrow sampled at the time of active disease. Bone marrow mononuclear cells were isolated by Ficoll-Hypaque density gradient centrifugation. Myeloma plasma cells were removed and CD138-negative cells were collected by negative selection after labeling with CD138 magnetic microbeads on a MACS separator. Flow cytometry with CD138 antibodies on an Attune NxT was used to check how pure the isolated cells were. Total RNA was extracted using TRIzol reagent and was quantified on a NanoDrop spectrophotometer. Paired RNA-seq and IR-seq were performed on each patient's CD138-negative bone marrow sample.

The TCR was taken from a donor aged 40 or over with multiple myeloma. The sample taken for sequencing was a population of CD138-negative cells sorted from bone marrow. The cell subset or site label corresponds to: bone marrow mononuclear cells depleted of CD138+ plasma/myeloma cells by negative magnetic selection. The sequence is built from TRBV9 and TRBJ2-5, with a weak D call of TRBD1 (7 bases match). The CDR3 is CASSLGGQQETQYF. The sequenced DNA is TGTGCCAGCAGCCTGGGGGGACAGCAAGAGACCCAGTACTTC.